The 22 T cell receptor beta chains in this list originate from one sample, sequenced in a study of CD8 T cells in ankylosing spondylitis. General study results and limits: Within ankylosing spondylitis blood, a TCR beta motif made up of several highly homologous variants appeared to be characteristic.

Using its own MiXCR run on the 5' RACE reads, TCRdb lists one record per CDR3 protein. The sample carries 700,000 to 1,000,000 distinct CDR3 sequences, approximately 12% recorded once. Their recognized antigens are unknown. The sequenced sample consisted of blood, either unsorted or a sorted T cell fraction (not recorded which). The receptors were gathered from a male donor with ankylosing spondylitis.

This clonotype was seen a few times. Here the CDR3 DNA reads TGTGCCAGCGCCGACCTCACAGGACGGCATAATTCACCCCTCCACTTT. It translates to CASADLTGRHNSPLHF. The chain carries TRBV10-3 and TRBJ1-6, with D perhaps TRBD1 (5 bases). The CDR3 spans 16 residues. Germline V CDR1 and CDR2: ENHRY, SYGVKD. V was pared by 10 bases and J by 5 bases, with 21 bases between.

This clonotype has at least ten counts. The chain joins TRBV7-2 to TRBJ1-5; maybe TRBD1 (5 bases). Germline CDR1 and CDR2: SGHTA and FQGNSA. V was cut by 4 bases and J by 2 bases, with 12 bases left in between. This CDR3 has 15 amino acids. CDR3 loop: CASSSMGGGNQPQHF. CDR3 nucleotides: TGTGCCAGCAGCTCTATGGGGGGTGGCAATCAGCCCCAGCATTTT. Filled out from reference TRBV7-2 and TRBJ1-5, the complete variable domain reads GAGVSQSPSNKVTEKGKDVELRCDPISGHTALYWYRQSLGQGLEFLIYFQGNSAPDKSGLPSDRFSAERTGGSVSTLTIQRTQQEDSAVYLCASSSMGGGNQPQHFGDGTRLSIL.

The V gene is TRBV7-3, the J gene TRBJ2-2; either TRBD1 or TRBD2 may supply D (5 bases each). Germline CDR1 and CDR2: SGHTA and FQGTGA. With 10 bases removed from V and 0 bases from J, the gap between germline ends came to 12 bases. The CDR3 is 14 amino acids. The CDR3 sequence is CATRDGSNTGELFF. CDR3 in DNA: TGTGCCACCCGGGACGGGTCGAACACCGGGGAGCTGTTTTTT.

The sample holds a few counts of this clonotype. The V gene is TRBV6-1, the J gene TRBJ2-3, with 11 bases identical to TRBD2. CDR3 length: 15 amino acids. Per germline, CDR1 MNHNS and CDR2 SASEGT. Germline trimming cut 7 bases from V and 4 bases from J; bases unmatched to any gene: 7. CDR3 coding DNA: TGTGCCAGCAAAATAGCGGGGGGGCTGGCAGATACGCAGTATTTT. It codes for CASKIAGGLADTQYF.

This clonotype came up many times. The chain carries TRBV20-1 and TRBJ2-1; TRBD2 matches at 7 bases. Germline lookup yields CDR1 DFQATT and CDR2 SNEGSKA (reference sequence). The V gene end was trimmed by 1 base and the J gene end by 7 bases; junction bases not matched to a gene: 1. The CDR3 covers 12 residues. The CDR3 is CSARGEGNEQFF. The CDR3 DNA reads TGCAGTGCTAGAGGGGAGGGGAATGAGCAGTTCTTC.

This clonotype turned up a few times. The CDR3 here is CASSLGFLNQPQHF. The CDR3 DNA follows: TGTGCCAGCAGTCTGGGATTCCTCAATCAGCCCCAGCATTTT. This chain connects TRBV12-3 or TRBV12-4 to TRBJ1-5; D ambiguous. There are 14 residues in the CDR3. Trimming pared 5 bases from V and 3 bases from J, leaving 11 bases between.

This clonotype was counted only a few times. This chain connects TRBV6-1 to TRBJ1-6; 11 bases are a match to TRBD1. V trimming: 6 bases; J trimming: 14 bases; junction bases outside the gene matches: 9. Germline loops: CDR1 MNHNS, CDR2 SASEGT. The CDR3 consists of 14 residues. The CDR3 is CASSLDRGPGALHF. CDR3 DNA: TGTGCCAGCAGCCTGGACAGGGGGCCCGGGGCCCTCCACTTT.

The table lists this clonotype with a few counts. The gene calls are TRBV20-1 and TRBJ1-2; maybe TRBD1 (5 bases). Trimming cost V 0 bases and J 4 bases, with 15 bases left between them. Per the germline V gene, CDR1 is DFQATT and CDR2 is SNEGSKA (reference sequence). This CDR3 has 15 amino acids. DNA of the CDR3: TGCAGTGCTAGAGATGGGGTGGGGGGAGCCTATGGCTACACCTTC. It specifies CSARDGVGGAYGYTF.

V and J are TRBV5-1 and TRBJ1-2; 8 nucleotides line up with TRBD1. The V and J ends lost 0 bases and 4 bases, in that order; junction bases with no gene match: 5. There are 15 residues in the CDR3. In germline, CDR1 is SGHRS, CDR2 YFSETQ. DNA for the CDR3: TGCGCCAGCAGCTTGGGTTGGACAGGGACCTATGGCTACACCTTC. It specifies CASSLGWTGTYGYTF.

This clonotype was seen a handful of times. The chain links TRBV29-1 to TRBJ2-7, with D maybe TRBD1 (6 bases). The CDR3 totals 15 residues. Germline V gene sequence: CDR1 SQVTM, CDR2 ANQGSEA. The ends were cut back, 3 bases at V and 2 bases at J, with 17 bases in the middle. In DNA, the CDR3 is TGCAGCGTTGAGAAGGCGGCAGGGGTTCCCTACGAGCAGTACTTC. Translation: CSVEKAAGVPYEQYF.

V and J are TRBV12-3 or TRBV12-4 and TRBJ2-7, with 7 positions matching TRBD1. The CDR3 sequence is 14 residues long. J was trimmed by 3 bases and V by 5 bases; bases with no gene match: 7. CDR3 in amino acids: CASSTGQAYYEQYF. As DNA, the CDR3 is TGTGCCAGCAGTACAGGACAGGCCTACTACGAGCAGTACTTC.

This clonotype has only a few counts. CDR3 DNA sequence: TGTGCCAGCAGCCGGGGTTCGCCCTACGAGCAGTACTTC. Protein sequence: CASSRGSPYEQYF. The V gene is TRBV12-3 or TRBV12-4, the J gene TRBJ2-7; possible D gene TRBD2, 5 bases. V dropped 6 bases and J dropped 2 bases, with 11 bases sitting between them. This CDR3 has 13 amino acids.

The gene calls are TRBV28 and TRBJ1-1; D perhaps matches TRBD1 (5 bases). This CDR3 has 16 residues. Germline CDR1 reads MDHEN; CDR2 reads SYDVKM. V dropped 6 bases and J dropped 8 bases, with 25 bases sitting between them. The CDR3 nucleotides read TGTGCCAGCAGCCCTAACTACCTCGGGGCGGTTGGCGAAGCTTTCTTT. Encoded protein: CASSPNYLGAVGEAFF.

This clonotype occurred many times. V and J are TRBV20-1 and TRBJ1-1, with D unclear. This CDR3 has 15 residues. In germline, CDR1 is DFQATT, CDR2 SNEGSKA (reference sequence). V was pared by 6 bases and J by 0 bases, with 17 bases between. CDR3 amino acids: CSAFHPVSVNTEAFF. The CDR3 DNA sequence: TGCAGTGCGTTCCACCCCGTCAGTGTGAACACTGAAGCTTTCTTT.

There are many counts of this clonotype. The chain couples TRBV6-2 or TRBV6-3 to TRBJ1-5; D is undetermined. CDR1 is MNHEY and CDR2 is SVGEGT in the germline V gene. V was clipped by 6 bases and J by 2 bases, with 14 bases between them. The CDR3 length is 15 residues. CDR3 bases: TGTGCCAGCAGGCTGGCGGGGTCTGGCAATCAGCCCCAGCATTTT. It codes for CASRLAGSGNQPQHF.

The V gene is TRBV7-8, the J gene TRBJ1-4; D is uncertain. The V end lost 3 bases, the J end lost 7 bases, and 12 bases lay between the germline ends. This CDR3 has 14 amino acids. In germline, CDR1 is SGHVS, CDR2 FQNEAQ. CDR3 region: CASSLILRGEKLFF. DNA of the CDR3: TGTGCCAGCAGCTTGATATTAAGAGGTGAAAAACTGTTTTTT.

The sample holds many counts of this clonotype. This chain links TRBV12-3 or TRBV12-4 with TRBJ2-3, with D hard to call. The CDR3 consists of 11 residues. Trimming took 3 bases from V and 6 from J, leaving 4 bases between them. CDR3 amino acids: CASSFVDTQYF. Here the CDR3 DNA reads TGTGCCAGCAGTTTCGTCGATACGCAGTATTTT.

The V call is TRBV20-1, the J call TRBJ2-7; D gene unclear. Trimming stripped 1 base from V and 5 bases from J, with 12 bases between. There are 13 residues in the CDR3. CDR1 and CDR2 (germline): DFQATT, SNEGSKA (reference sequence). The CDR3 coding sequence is TGCAGTGCTAGAGCCCCCAGTCCCCACGAGCAGTACTTC. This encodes CSARAPSPHEQYF.

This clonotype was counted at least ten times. The CDR3 here is CASSSSTSYEQYF. The CDR3, as DNA: TGTGCCAGCAGTTCGTCAACGTCCTACGAGCAGTACTTC. This rearrangement joins TRBV6-5 to TRBJ2-7; no firm D call. V lost 4 bases to trimming and J lost 1 base, with 8 bases between them. This CDR3 is 13 amino acids long. Germline V gene data show CDR1 as MNHEY and CDR2 as SVGAGI.

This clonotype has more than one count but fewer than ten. Here the CDR3 reads CAIRRVGGYTF. The CDR3 DNA is TGTGCCATTCGACGGGTTGGTGGCTACACCTTC. The rearrangement joins TRBV10-3 to TRBJ1-2; the D is unclear. This CDR3 is built from 11 residues. Germline lookup yields CDR1 ENHRY and CDR2 SYGVKD. Trimming stripped 9 bases from V and 7 bases from J, with 12 bases between.

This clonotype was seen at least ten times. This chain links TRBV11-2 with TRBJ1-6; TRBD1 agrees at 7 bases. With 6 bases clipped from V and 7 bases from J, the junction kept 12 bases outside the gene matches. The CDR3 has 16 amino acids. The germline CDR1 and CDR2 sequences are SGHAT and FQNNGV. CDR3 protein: CASRSLRQGRNSPLHF. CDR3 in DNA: TGTGCCAGCAGATCACTGAGACAGGGACGGAATTCACCCCTCCACTTT.

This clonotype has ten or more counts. CDR3 in DNA: TGTGCCAGCAGACCTAGGACAGCCTCTTACGAGCAGTACTTC. Amino acids: CASRPRTASYEQYF. This rearrangement joins TRBV28 to TRBJ2-7, with a weak D call TRBD1 (6 bases). Between the trimmed V and J ends, which lost 6 bases and 4 bases, there was a span of 16 bases. The V gene's germline CDR1 is MDHEN and CDR2 SYDVKM. The length of the CDR3 is 14 residues.